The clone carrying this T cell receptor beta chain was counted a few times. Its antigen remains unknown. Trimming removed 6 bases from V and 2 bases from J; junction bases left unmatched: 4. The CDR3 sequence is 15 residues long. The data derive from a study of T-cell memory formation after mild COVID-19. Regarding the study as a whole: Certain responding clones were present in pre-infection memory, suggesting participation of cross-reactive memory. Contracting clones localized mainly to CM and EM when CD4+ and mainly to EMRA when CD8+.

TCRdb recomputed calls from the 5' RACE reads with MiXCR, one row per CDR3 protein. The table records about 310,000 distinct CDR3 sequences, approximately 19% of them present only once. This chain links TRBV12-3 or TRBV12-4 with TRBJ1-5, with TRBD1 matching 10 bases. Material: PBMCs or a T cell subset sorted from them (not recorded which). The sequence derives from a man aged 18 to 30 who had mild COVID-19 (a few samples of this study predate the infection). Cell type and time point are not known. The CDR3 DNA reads TGTGCCAGCAGAACCGGGACAGGGGGCAATCAGCCCCAGCATTTT. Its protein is CASRTGTGGNQPQHF.